These 3 T cell receptor beta chains share one sample of origin, sequenced in a study of cytomegalovirus exposure and HLA in healthy donors (dated by TCRdb to 2016 to 2017). Library method: the immunoSEQ multiplex PCR assay. A mixture of 60 forward primers for TCR Vbeta segments and 13 reverse primers for TCR Jbeta segments was used in the multiplex PCR. TCRdb stores this immuneACCESS table with in-frame sequences only. Part of the clones is absent; in the studies checked, under half of the shortfall reflects unresolved V genes, and no reason is known for the rest. Here the sample has some 150,000 clones; around 83% occur a single time. The top ten clonotypes cover roughly 8% of the sample. Sequencing was performed on PBMCs. These receptors were obtained from a woman in her forties or fifties in good health and CMV-seropositive.

The chain carries TRBV19 and TRBJ1-1; no firm D call. Germline values: CDR1 LNHDA, CDR2 SQIVND (reference sequence). V dropped 5 bases and J dropped 3 bases, with 13 bases sitting between them. CDR3 length: 14 amino acids. The CDR3 nucleotides read TGTGCCAGTAGTCGTTTGGTTGAGGACACTGAAGCTTTCTTT. Its translation is CASSRLVEDTEAFF.

Worth noting for this clone: A junction boundary mismatches the germline segment, possibly from a read error. CDR3 nucleotides: TGTTCCAGCAGCCCGCACAGGGGAATTGATGAAAAACTGTTTTTT. Translated, it gives CSSSPHRGIDEKLFF. The chain links TRBV7-9 to TRBJ1-4; TRBD1 aligns across 7 bases. The CDR3 is 15 amino acids. Germline lookup yields CDR1 SEHNR and CDR2 FQNEAQ (reference sequence).

J is TRBJ1-6 and V is TRBV2; D perhaps matches TRBD1 (5 bases). The germline V gene has CDR1 SNHLY and CDR2 FYNNEI. With 7 bases removed from V and 5 bases from J, the gap between germline ends came to 12 bases. The CDR3 is 14 amino acids. The CDR3 sequence: CASKGVRDNSPLHF. The CDR3 DNA is TGTGCCAGCAAAGGGGTCAGAGATAATTCACCCCTCCACTTT.